Below, 26 T cell receptor beta chains from the same sample are listed, as sequenced in a study of T cells after yellow fever vaccination. One entry per CDR3 protein results from TCRdb running MiXCR on the 5' RACE reads. The table lists 500,000 to 650,000 distinct CDR3 sequences, approximately 13% of them singletons, with about 16% in the top ten. The specimen comprised PBMCs, sampled on the day of the yellow fever booster vaccination. These receptors all stem from a man aged 30 to 39 who received the YFV17D yellow fever vaccine.

This clonotype was counted between two and nine times. The chain links TRBV6-5 to TRBJ2-3; D is unresolved. Deletions cut 0 bases from V and 2 bases from J, with 6 bases between. In germline, CDR1 is MNHEY, CDR2 SVGAGI. This CDR3 is 14 amino acids long. The CDR3 spells CASSYSDNTDTQYF. In DNA form, the CDR3 reads TGTGCCAGCAGTTACTCTGACAACACAGATACGCAGTATTTT.

V usage is TRBV20-1 and J usage is TRBJ2-3; 7 bases match TRBD1. CDR3 length equals 14 residues. The germline CDR1 and CDR2 sequences are DFQATT and SNEGSKA (reference sequence). V shed 6 bases and J 0 bases; nucleotides not matched to a gene: 6. The CDR3 loop is CSAARGPSTDTQYF. The CDR3 region has the DNA TGCAGTGCCGCGAGGGGGCCCAGCACAGATACGCAGTATTTT.

This clonotype turned up a few times. DNA for the CDR3: TGTGCTAGTGGTTTGAGGGGGAGCAATGAGCAGTTCTTC. Protein product: CASGLRGSNEQFF. The genes are TRBV12-5 and TRBJ2-1, with TRBD1 as a possible D gene (6 bases). V was trimmed by 2 bases and J by 6 bases, leaving 8 bases between them. CDR1 is LGHNT and CDR2 is FRNRAP in the germline V gene. The CDR3 sequence is 13 residues long.

This clonotype occurred a few times. This rearrangement joins TRBV6-5 to TRBJ1-6, with a possible D match to TRBD1 (5 bases). Germline-derived CDR1 and CDR2 are MNHEY and SVGAGI. Trimming removed 0 bases at V and 0 bases at J, with 12 bases between. The CDR3 spans 18 residues. CDR3 sequence (DNA): TGTGCCAGCAGTTACTCAGGCAGGGTCGGCTCCTATAATTCACCCCTCCACTTT. It translates to CASSYSGRVGSYNSPLHF.

This clonotype was recorded many times. The rearrangement uses TRBV10-3 and TRBJ2-6; D gene unclear. Trimming removed 3 bases at V and 0 bases at J, with 6 bases between. Germline V lookup: CDR1 ENHRY, CDR2 SYGVKD. CDR3 length equals 15 residues. The CDR3 sequence is CAISDSSSGANVLTF. In nucleotides, the CDR3 is TGTGCCATCAGTGACAGCTCCTCTGGGGCCAACGTCCTGACTTTC.

This clonotype was observed a few times. The chain links TRBV7-6 to TRBJ2-3; TRBD1 agrees at 7 bases. The J segment lost 2 bases and the V segment lost 6 bases, leaving 8 bases of the junction unmatched. There are 15 residues in the CDR3. CDR1 and CDR2 (germline): SGHVS, FNYEAQ. CDR3 protein: CASSYGQVHTDTQYF. In DNA form, the CDR3 reads TGTGCCAGCAGTTACGGACAGGTTCACACAGATACGCAGTATTTT.

The sample holds a few counts of this clonotype. The J gene is TRBJ2-1, the V gene TRBV6-2 or TRBV6-3, with D perhaps matching TRBD1 (5 bases). Germline V gives CDR1 MNHEY, CDR2 SVGEGT. The CDR3 runs 12 residues. The ends were cut back, 6 bases at V and 8 bases at J, with 11 bases in the middle. Here the CDR3 DNA reads TGTGCCAGCAGCCTCGACAGCGATGAGCAGTTCTTC. Translating it yields CASSLDSDEQFF.

This clonotype showed up just a few times. This rearrangement joins TRBV7-2 to TRBJ2-5, with D perhaps TRBD1 (6 bases). This CDR3 spans 14 amino acids. The germline V gene encodes CDR1 SGHTA and CDR2 FQGNSA. Trimming took off 4 bases at V and 5 bases at J, with 14 bases between the two ends. Here the CDR3 reads CASSSRQAGETQYF. In nucleotides, the CDR3 is TGTGCCAGCAGCTCCCGACAGGCCGGGGAGACCCAGTACTTC.

This chain uses TRBV12-3 or TRBV12-4 with TRBJ2-2; 8 bases map to TRBD2. V dropped 7 bases and J dropped 5; count of bases not matched to a gene: 18. The CDR3 is 18 amino acids. CDR3 region: CASTLGVGRAGATGELFF. The CDR3 bases are TGTGCCAGCACATTGGGCGTCGGGAGGGCCGGTGCAACCGGGGAGCTGTTTTTT.

This clonotype was seen a handful of times. The rearrangement links TRBV7-9 to TRBJ1-1; no definite D call. The CDR3 runs 14 residues. V lost 3 bases and J lost 0, with 8 bases in between. Germline V gives CDR1 SEHNR, CDR2 FQNEAQ (reference sequence). This chain's CDR3 is CASSFGDVNTEAFF. The CDR3 DNA reads TGTGCCAGCAGCTTTGGGGATGTGAACACTGAAGCTTTCTTT.

This clonotype was recorded a few times. This chain links TRBV30 with TRBJ2-1; D is ambiguous. Germline V lookup: CDR1 GTSNPN, CDR2 SVGIG (reference sequence). The CDR3 runs 12 residues. The CDR3 DNA reads as TGTGCTTACTCGCAGTCCCCCCATGAGCAGTTCTTC. Protein: CAYSQSPHEQFF.

The CDR3 bases are TGTGCCATCAGTGCCCTAGCGGGGGGGAGCACAGATACGCAGTATTTT. This translates into CAISALAGGSTDTQYF. The chain employs TRBV10-3 and TRBJ2-3, with TRBD2 matching over 12 bases. Germline CDR1 and CDR2: ENHRY and SYGVKD. V gave up 4 bases and J gave up 0 bases; unmatched junction bases: 2. The CDR3 runs 16 residues.

This sequence joins TRBV4-3 and TRBJ1-2; tentatively, D is TRBD1 (5 bases). The germline V gene has CDR1 LGHNA and CDR2 YSLEER. The V and J ends lost 0 bases and 2 bases respectively, with 13 bases between them. The CDR3 spans 16 residues. The CDR3 DNA reads TGCGCCAGCAGCCAAGATTTGACAGCGAAAAACTATGGCTACACCTTC. Protein product: CASSQDLTAKNYGYTF.

The chain recombines TRBV7-2 with TRBJ2-3; TRBD2 aligns across 11 bases. Germline CDR1 reads SGHTA; CDR2 reads FQGNSA. The CDR3 is 16 residues long. J was trimmed by 2 bases and V by 4 bases; bases with no gene match: 5. The DNA for the CDR3 is TGTGCCAGCAGCTGGCTAGCGGGAGGATTCACAGATACGCAGTATTTT. Translation: CASSWLAGGFTDTQYF.

This clonotype has just a few counts. The rearrangement uses TRBV7-9 and TRBJ2-5, with a weak D call TRBD2 (6 bases). The V and J ends lost 6 bases and 5 bases respectively, with 16 bases between them. The germline gives CDR1 SEHNR, CDR2 FQNEAQ (reference sequence). This CDR3 comprises 14 residues. The CDR3 spells CASRFSREPETQYF. In nucleotides, the CDR3 is TGTGCCAGCAGATTCAGTCGGGAGCCGGAGACCCAGTACTTC.

This clonotype occurred a few times. The V gene is TRBV7-9, the J gene TRBJ2-3, with TRBD1 matching over 7 bases. Germline-derived CDR1 and CDR2 are SEHNR and FQNEAQ (reference sequence). Trimming removed 5 bases from V and 3 bases from J; junction bases left unmatched: 8. There are 15 residues in the CDR3. Here the CDR3 reads CASSPTGERTDTQYF. The CDR3 nucleotides are TGTGCCAGCAGCCCAACAGGGGAGAGAACAGATACGCAGTATTTT.

The chain employs TRBV20-1 and TRBJ2-7, with 8 bases lining up with TRBD2. With V trimmed by 6 bases and J by 0 bases, 7 bases remained unmatched. Germline assignment: CDR1 DFQATT and CDR2 SNEGSKA (reference sequence). The CDR3 is 14 residues long. CDR3 amino acids: CSAPSLAGSYEQYF. CDR3 DNA: TGCAGTGCGCCCTCGCTAGCGGGCTCCTACGAGCAGTACTTC.

This clonotype was counted many times. V and J are TRBV6-5 and TRBJ2-1; the match to TRBD2 covers 8 bases. Germline V gene lookup returns CDR1 MNHEY and CDR2 SVGAGI. The length of the CDR3 is 15 residues. V dropped 4 bases and J dropped 4; count of bases not matched to a gene: 6. CDR3 DNA sequence: TGTGCCAGCAGTTGGACTAGCTCCCAATACAATGAGCAGTTCTTC. It translates to CASSWTSSQYNEQFF.

V usage is TRBV18 and J usage is TRBJ1-4; 8 nucleotides line up with TRBD1. The CDR3 sequence is 13 residues long. CDR1 and CDR2 (germline): KGHSH, LQKENI. Trimming removed 8 bases from V and 2 bases from J; junction bases left unmatched: 1. The CDR3 nucleotides are TGTGCCAGCCGGACAGGGACTAATGAAAAACTGTTTTTT. Its translation: CASRTGTNEKLFF.

A few counts support this clonotype. The chain combines TRBV12-3 or TRBV12-4 with TRBJ2-2; D may be TRBD1 (6 bases). With 5 bases removed from V and 6 bases from J, the gap between germline ends came to 10 bases. The CDR3 loop spans 13 amino acids. The CDR3 sequence is CASSVHRAGELFF. The CDR3 region has the DNA TGTGCCAGCAGTGTCCACAGGGCCGGGGAGCTGTTTTTT.

The rearrangement uses TRBV5-1 and TRBJ2-3; no clear D gene. CDR3 length: 15 amino acids. V gave up 0 bases and J gave up 5 bases, with 13 bases separating them. Germline CDR1 SGHRS, CDR2 YFSETQ. DNA for the CDR3: TGCGCCAGCAGCTTGGTTCCCAGCTCGGGAGATACGCAGTATTTT. It is translated as CASSLVPSSGDTQYF.

This clonotype was detected ten times or more. The chain recombines TRBV10-3 with TRBJ2-1; D is unclear. The CDR3 extends over 12 amino acids. CDR1 is ENHRY and CDR2 is SYGVKD in the germline V gene. V lost 2 bases and J 7 bases, leaving 6 bases between the germline ends. In nucleotides, the CDR3 is TGTGCCATCAGTGAGATGCAGAATGAGCAGTTCTTC. Translated: CAISEMQNEQFF.

CDR3 amino acids: CAISESGPTGRAYEQYF. The CDR3 nucleotides are TGTGCCATCAGTGAGTCAGGCCCAACAGGGAGAGCGTACGAGCAGTACTTC. This chain joins TRBV10-3 and TRBJ2-7; D is perhaps TRBD1 (6 bases). V gave up 0 bases and J gave up 4 bases, with 19 bases separating them. The CDR3 loop spans 17 amino acids. Germline V gene lookup returns CDR1 ENHRY and CDR2 SYGVKD.

This clonotype appeared a few times. V gene TRBV28 combines with J gene TRBJ2-1; a weak D match, TRBD1 (6 bases). Germline V CDR1 and CDR2: MDHEN, SYDVKM. This CDR3 is 15 amino acids long. V was trimmed by 2 bases and J by 6 bases, leaving 14 bases between them. The CDR3 sequence: CASSLPLTGGNEQFF. The CDR3, as DNA: TGTGCCAGCAGTTTACCCCTGACAGGAGGCAATGAGCAGTTCTTC.

This clonotype was found a few times. The genes are TRBV19 and TRBJ2-7; D remains unclear. Germline V lookup: CDR1 LNHDA, CDR2 SQIVND (reference sequence). The length of the CDR3 is 13 residues. V lost 3 bases and J 2 bases, leaving 8 bases between the germline ends. Here the CDR3 reads CASSISETYEQYF. The CDR3 DNA reads as TGTGCCAGTAGTATTTCAGAGACCTACGAGCAGTACTTC. Using reference TRBV19 and TRBJ2-7 for the parts outside the CDR3, the full variable domain is DGGITQSPKYLFRKEGQNVTLSCEQNLNHDAMYWYRQDPGQGLRLIYYSQIVNDFQKGDIAEGYSVSREKKESFPLTVTSAQKNPTAFYLCASSISETYEQYFGPGTRLTVT.

Only a few counts were recorded for this clonotype. This sequence joins TRBV6-5 and TRBJ2-7; D not resolved. V lost 4 bases, J lost 2 bases, and 12 bases lay in between. Germline CDR1 and CDR2: MNHEY and SVGAGI. This CDR3 spans 14 amino acids. The CDR3 region is CASSSNSPTYEQYF. The DNA of the CDR3 is TGTGCCAGCAGTTCCAACAGTCCAACCTACGAGCAGTACTTC.